The 15 T cell receptor beta chains listed next were all sequenced from one sample in a study of beta chain features in type 1 diabetes (dated by TCRdb to the late 2010s). Libraries were constructed by the immunoSEQ multiplex PCR assay. The entire isolated RNA was reverse transcribed using the High Capacity cDNA Reverse Transcription Kit, and thus expressed TCRB transcripts were sequenced. Here the immuneACCESS table is served through TCRdb, limited to in-frame sequences with V and J called. Missing clones are a known gap in these copies; in checked studies unresolved V genes cover under half, and the rest lacks a known reason. Counted in this sample were 130,000 or so clones; less than 10% of them appeared once. The ten largest clones add up to 0.55% to 0.65% of the sample. The specimen was central memory CD4+ T cells from blood. These receptors were collected from a woman between 40 and 55 years old in good health.

This clone was seen only a few times. This chain connects TRBV7-4 to TRBJ1-5; 10 positions match TRBD1. The CDR3 length is 17 residues. The junction had 6 bases not matched to a gene; V was cut back by 2 bases and J by 2 bases. Germline V gene data show CDR1 as SGHVT and CDR2 as SQSDAQ. As DNA, the CDR3 is TGTGCCAGCAGCTTAACGACAGGGGGCTTCGGCAATCAGCCCCAGCATTTT. This encodes CASSLTTGGFGNQPQHF.

The V gene is TRBV10-2, the J gene TRBJ2-5; D is possibly TRBD1 (5 bases). CDR1 is WSHSY, CDR2 SAAADI, per germline. V lost 7 bases, J lost 1 base, and 10 bases lay in between. The CDR3 extends over 13 amino acids. This CDR3 is CASTPTVQETQYF. The CDR3 coding sequence is TGCGCCAGCACACCGACAGTCCAAGAGACCCAGTACTTC.

This chain's CDR3 is CASSEQGGTQYF. The CDR3 bases are TGTGCCAGCAGTGAGCAGGGTGGTACGCAGTATTTT. The genes are TRBV6-5 and TRBJ2-3, with TRBD1 as a possible D gene (5 bases). V lost 5 bases and J lost 8, with 11 bases in between. Germline V gives CDR1 MNHEY, CDR2 SVGAGI. The CDR3 totals 12 residues.

J is TRBJ2-6 and V is TRBV10-2; D is uncertain. CDR1 is WSHSY and CDR2 is SAAADI in the germline V gene. Trimming removed 3 bases at V and 0 bases at J, with 18 bases between. The CDR3 extends over 19 amino acids. The CDR3 sequence is CASSDGSGSESSGANVLTF. The CDR3 bases are TGCGCCAGCAGTGATGGATCCGGGTCGGAGAGCTCTGGGGCCAACGTCCTGACTTTC.

The CDR3 DNA reads as TGTGCCAGCAGCGTAGGATTAACTGGCGGGGGGGCCCGGAATGAGCAGTTCTTC. Encoded protein: CASSVGLTGGGARNEQFF. J is TRBJ2-1 and V is TRBV9, with TRBD2 matching over 9 bases. Germline lookup yields CDR1 SGDLS and CDR2 YYNGEE. This CDR3 has 18 residues. With V trimmed by 0 bases and J by 7 bases, 14 bases remained unmatched.

V and J are TRBV5-1 and TRBJ2-7; TRBD1 matches at 10 bases. This CDR3 comprises 16 residues. The V segment lost 4 bases and the J segment 3 bases; nucleotides outside the gene matches: 10. CDR1 and CDR2 from the germline V gene are SGHRS and YFSETQ. The CDR3 loop is CASSPSRTGGFYEQYF. CDR3 coding DNA: TGCGCCAGCAGCCCCTCTCGGACAGGGGGATTCTACGAGCAGTACTTC.

In its sample, this clone was seen a few times. The chain employs TRBV7-2 and TRBJ1-1, with 7 positions matching TRBD1. This CDR3 has 14 residues. In germline, CDR1 is SGHTA, CDR2 FQGNSA. Trimming at V came to 5 bases and at J to 4 bases, leaving 7 bases not matched to a gene. As DNA, the CDR3 is TGTGCCAGCAGCGTAGGGCAGGGGGGCACTGAAGCTTTCTTT. Translated, it gives CASSVGQGGTEAFF.

This clone was recorded many times. V and J are TRBV2 and TRBJ2-7; 11 bases are a match to TRBD2. The germline V gene has CDR1 SNHLY and CDR2 FYNNEI. This CDR3 has 15 amino acids. V lost 8 bases and J lost 5; bases outside the gene matches: 11. The CDR3 here is CASGRALAGGNEQYF. The CDR3 DNA is TGTGCCAGCGGTAGGGCTCTAGCGGGGGGTAACGAGCAGTACTTC.

This clone was detected a few times. V gene TRBV2 combines with J gene TRBJ2-7; the match to TRBD2 covers 11 bases. The germline gives CDR1 SNHLY, CDR2 FYNNEI. The CDR3 spans 12 residues. Trimming took 11 bases from V and 4 from J; bases not matched to a gene: 4. CDR3 nucleotide sequence: TGTGCCGCCGGGACTAGCGGTTACGAGCAGTACTTC. Translating it yields CAAGTSGYEQYF.

This clone was detected ten times or more. One end of the junction is discordant with germline, which a read error may explain. The chain couples TRBV10-3 to TRBJ2-7, with 8 bases matching TRBD1. CDR1 and CDR2 (germline): ENHRY, SYGVKD. The CDR3 contains 11 residues. CDR3 sequence (DNA): TGTGCCATCAGTGAGACGGGACAGGTAGGCTTC. Encoded protein: CAISETGQVGF.

This clone has a handful of counts. This sequence joins TRBV6-5 and TRBJ2-7; D not certain. The CDR3 extends over 13 amino acids. The V end lost 8 bases, the J end lost 5 bases, and 16 bases lay between the germline ends. CDR1 is MNHEY, CDR2 SVGAGI, per germline. The DNA of the CDR3 is TGTGCCAGCGCCCCCCTGCTGGGCGACGAGCAGTACTTC. Amino acids: CASAPLLGDEQYF.

This clone showed up just a few times. The chain carries TRBV5-6 and TRBJ2-7; D unresolved. CDR1 is SGHDT and CDR2 is YYEEEE in the germline V gene. The CDR3 is 13 amino acids. The V end lost 0 bases, the J end lost 3 bases, and 7 bases lay between the germline ends. Here the CDR3 reads CASSLGAHYEQYF. CDR3 DNA sequence: TGTGCCAGCAGCTTGGGGGCTCACTACGAGCAGTACTTC. Filled out from reference TRBV5-6 and TRBJ2-7, the complete variable domain reads DAGVTQSPTHLIKTRGQQVTLRCSPKSGHDTVSWYQQALGQGPQFIFQYYEEEERQRGNFPDRFSGHQFPNYSSELNVNALLLGDSALYLCASSLGAHYEQYFGPGTRLTVT.

This clone was found a few times. This sequence joins TRBV19 and TRBJ1-2; no firm D call. Germline CDR1 LNHDA, CDR2 SQIVND (reference sequence). V lost 2 bases, J lost 7 bases, and 8 bases lay in between. The CDR3 covers 12 residues. The CDR3 DNA reads TGTGCCAGTAGTATACAAAGCGGTGGCTACACCTTC. As protein: CASSIQSGGYTF.

This chain links TRBV7-2 with TRBJ1-2; the match to TRBD1 covers 9 bases. V lost 7 bases, J lost 7 bases, and 10 bases stayed unmatched. Germline values: CDR1 SGHTA, CDR2 FQGNSA. CDR3 length equals 14 residues. The CDR3 loop reads CASTTGTGSVGYTF. In DNA, the CDR3 is TGTGCCAGCACCACCGGGACAGGGTCTGTTGGCTACACCTTC.

The chain links TRBV4-1 to TRBJ2-3, with a tentative D call TRBD1 (6 bases). V gave up 4 bases and J gave up 0 bases, with 14 bases separating them. Germline loops: CDR1 MGHRA, CDR2 YSYEKL. The CDR3 spans 16 residues. CDR3: CASSLNPGESTDTQYF. The DNA of the CDR3 is TGCGCCAGCAGCCTAAACCCAGGGGAAAGCACAGATACGCAGTATTTT.